The 7 T cell receptor beta chains reported below all come from one sample, sequenced in a study of OX40 agonist ivuxolimab in advanced cancers. Data came from immunoSEQ multiplex PCR; TCRdb stores just in-frame clones and leaves some out. The sample yields 57,000 or so clones, about 84% seen once. The starting material was CD4+ or CD8+ T cells sorted from blood, obtained in a trial of the OX40 agonist ivuxolimab. The receptors come from an adult with an advanced solid tumor such as melanoma, head and neck, liver or kidney cancer.

The V call is TRBV5-4, the J call TRBJ2-3; D not resolved. CDR1 is SGHNT, CDR2 YYREEE, per germline (reference sequence). The CDR3 covers 11 residues. V lost 1 base and J lost 8, with 5 bases in between. CDR3: CASSLMGTQYF. The CDR3, as DNA: TGTGCCAGCAGCTTGATGGGTACGCAGTATTTT.

This clone was detected only once. The chain carries TRBV5-4 and TRBJ2-3; 9 nucleotides match TRBD1. Germline CDR1 reads SGHNT; CDR2 reads YYREEE (reference sequence). The CDR3 covers 14 residues. After removal of 3 bases from V and 5 bases from J, the junction contained 4 bases not matched to a gene. The CDR3 DNA reads TGTGCCAGCAGCTCGACAGGGGGGGGAGATACGCAGTATTTT. It translates to CASSSTGGGDTQYF.

The V call is TRBV11-2, the J call TRBJ2-2; weak D call: TRBD1 (5 bases). The V gene's germline CDR1 is SGHAT and CDR2 FQNNGV. Between the trimmed V and J ends, which lost 4 bases and 5 bases, there was a span of 8 bases. This CDR3 has 13 amino acids. The CDR3 DNA reads TGTGCCAGCAGCTACCCAGGGACCGGGGAGCTGTTTTTT. This sequence encodes CASSYPGTGELFF.

The rearrangement links TRBV29-1 to TRBJ2-2; D might be TRBD2 (5 bases). Germline values: CDR1 SQVTM, CDR2 ANQGSEA. This CDR3 is built from 14 residues. V gave up 4 bases and J gave up 7 bases, with 16 bases separating them. The CDR3 sequence: CSVGTGRWGGELFF. As DNA, the CDR3 is TGCAGCGTTGGAACTGGGAGATGGGGCGGGGAGCTGTTTTTT.

The rearrangement joins TRBV28 to TRBJ1-2, with TRBD1 matching over 8 bases. This CDR3 has 14 residues. J gave up 8 bases and V 5 bases, and 10 bases lay outside the gene matches. Germline values: CDR1 MDHEN, CDR2 SYDVKM. The chain's CDR3 is CASSHGTGLTGYTF. CDR3 DNA sequence: TGTGCCAGCAGTCACGGGACAGGCTTGACGGGCTACACCTTC.

This chain uses TRBV9 with TRBJ2-1, with 9 bases identical to TRBD2. V lost 2 bases, J lost 5 bases, and 2 bases stayed unmatched. The CDR3 consists of 14 residues. Germline lookup yields CDR1 SGDLS and CDR2 YYNGEE. CDR3 sequence (DNA): TGTGCCAGCAGCGTTAGCGGGGGAGACAATGAGCAGTTCTTC. It translates to CASSVSGGDNEQFF.

This clone occurred a few times. CDR3 sequence reads: CASSLSWAGNTIYF. In DNA, the CDR3 is TGTGCCAGCAGTTTAAGCTGGGCCGGAAACACCATATATTTT. This chain connects TRBV27 to TRBJ1-3; no clear D. V was pared by 2 bases and J by 4 bases, with 9 bases between. Germline V gene data show CDR1 as MNHEY and CDR2 as SMNVEV (reference sequence). This CDR3 has 14 amino acids.